The rows below give T cell receptor beta chains drawn from one sample of a study of CXCR3-negative and CXCR3-positive naive CD8 T cells. TCRdb reprocessed the 5' RACE reads; each CDR3 protein has one entry and no DNA is given. This repertoire includes roughly 6,800 distinct CDR3 sequences. Sequencing was done on a sample of naive CXCR3+ CD8+ T cells from blood. All receptors derive from a human donor in good health. Some clones in this sample may be carry-over from other donors' samples. The CDR3 runs from the conserved cysteine through the conserved F or W. Size tells how often a clone was seen (once, few, many) or the class of an expanded clone, and some rows leave it out.

medium-sized	TRBV29-1	TRBJ2-5	CSVEDTGTQYF
NA	TRBV12-3/TRBV12-4	TRBJ1-1	CASRPAGPYTEAFF
NA	TRBV7-9	TRBJ2-7	CATTTGTGAYEQYF
NA	TRBV15	TRBJ1-2	CATSRVRTGVYGYTF
NA	TRBV7-9	TRBJ2-2	CASSSLVPGELFF
NA	TRBV5-1	TRBJ2-7	CASSSSVGYEQYF
medium-sized	TRBV25-1	TRBJ1-3	CASSETGRTNRYF
NA	TRBV25-1	TRBJ2-7	CASKASRDDDEQYF
medium-sized	TRBV10-3	TRBJ2-3	CAIRQGGSTDTQYF
medium-sized	TRBV15	TRBJ2-7	CATSRDSFSPYEQYF
NA	TRBV11-2	TRBJ2-5	CASSLMVGAYRPGAGETQYF
medium-sized	TRBV19	TRBJ2-7	CASSLTGTSGNEQYF
medium-sized	TRBV29-1	TRBJ2-7	CSVSGTGIYEQYF
medium-sized	TRBV29-1	TRBJ2-2	CSVEGTANTGELFF
medium-sized	TRBV29-1	TRBJ2-7	CSVEDGQKSSYEQYF
medium-sized	TRBV10-3	TRBJ1-5	CAISESGQGLNQPQHF
medium-sized	TRBV28	TRBJ2-2	CASSLTGELFF
NA	TRBV18	TRBJ2-2	CASSPFSVTDTGELFF
medium-sized	TRBV5-1	TRBJ2-1	CASSFEDRVNGDEQFF
NA	TRBV7-2	TRBJ1-1	CASSLPNTAMNTEAFF
medium-sized	TRBV5-1	TRBJ2-1	CASSFRQNNEQFF
NA	TRBV7-9	TRBJ2-1	CASSLTSNEQFF
medium-sized	TRBV6-6	TRBJ2-1	CASSYSGLSGAYNEQFF
NA	TRBV9	TRBJ1-2	CASSGHRVGYTF
medium-sized	TRBV29-1	TRBJ1-1	CSVGAEMNTEAFF
medium-sized	TRBV28	TRBJ2-2	CASRFRIMGTGELFF
NA	TRBV21-1	TRBJ1-5	CASSKVAGPGAQHF
NA	TRBV2	TRBJ2-1	CASSTPGTSSSYNEQFF
medium-sized	TRBV6-5	TRBJ2-2	CASNEDRGRNTGELFF
medium-sized	TRBV5-6	TRBJ2-1	CASSTRQGPSYNEQFF
medium-sized	TRBV3-1	TRBJ2-3	CASSPGQDPLPQYF
NA	TRBV2	TRBJ2-5	CASTGRYQETQYF
NA	TRBV7-9	TRBJ1-2	CASSLGGSYGYTF
NA	TRBV12-3/TRBV12-4	TRBJ2-7	CARGERSGEQYF
medium-sized	TRBV6-5	TRBJ1-2	CASTQGAILGVYGYTF
NA	TRBV10-3	TRBJ1-1	CAISVGEVTEAFF
NA	TRBV20-1	TRBJ2-7	CSARGGTSENYEQYF
NA	TRBV29-1	TRBJ2-1	CSVDELAAYNEQFF
NA	TRBV29-1	TRBJ2-1	CSVEGNYNEQFF
NA	TRBV4-2	TRBJ1-1	CASSQVRTGGTEAFF
NA	TRBV29-1	TRBJ2-3	CSGRTGRTDTQYF
NA	TRBV4-1	TRBJ1-1	CASSQAGTGNTEAFF
NA	TRBV4-2	TRBJ2-5	CASSPAWTVQETQYF
NA	TRBV7-8	TRBJ2-4	CASSLELLGGPRLLAKNIQYF
NA	TRBV2	TRBJ1-2	CASSIEDGYTF
medium-sized	TRBV7-3	TRBJ2-1	CASSQTGLNGNEQFF